This is a list of T cell receptor beta chains from one sample in a study of Graves' ophthalmopathy and Graves' hyperthyroidism. TCRdb re-called the multiplex PCR reads through MiXCR, storing one row per CDR3 protein. The sample shows more than 40,000 distinct CDR3 sequences, around 48% of them seen only once. The specimen sequenced was peripheral blood. The receptors were gathered from an adult man with Graves' ophthalmopathy. CDR3s include the opening cysteine and the closing phenylalanine or tryptophan. The D gene is left open where the match is weak. Expanded clones are given a class, and other clones once, few, many or no size at all.

j_call | d_call | v_call | clone_size | cdr3_aa | cdr3_nt
TRBJ2-1 | TRBD2 | TRBV7-7 | few | CASSLGLADEQFF | TGTGCTAGCAGCTTAGGACTAGCCGATGAGCAGTTCTTC
TRBJ1-5 | NA | TRBV3-1 | NA | CASSPPRDGVDQPQHF | TGTGCCAGCTCACCGCCCCGGGACGGCGTTGATCAGCCCCAGCATTTT
TRBJ2-1 | TRBD2 | TRBV10-3 | few | CAISESRPSGVNEQFF | TGTGCCATCAGTGAGTCGCGACCTAGCGGAGTGAATGAGCAATTCTTC
TRBJ1-5 | NA | TRBV19 | NA | CASKVGGQPQHF | TGTGCCAGTAAAGTGGGAGGCCAGCCCCAGCATTTT
TRBJ1-1 | TRBD1 | TRBV20-1 | NA | CSAMDRETNEAFF | TGCAGTGCTATGGACAGGGAAACTAATGAAGCTTTCTTT
TRBJ2-1 | TRBD2 | TRBV13 | NA | CASSRDPTSKYNEQFF | TGTGCCAGCAGCCGAGATCCGACTAGCAAATACAATGAGCAGTTCTTC
TRBJ1-4 | NA | TRBV19 | NA | CASSIYGTANEKLFF | TGTGCCAGTAGTATTTACGGGACGGCGAATGAAAAACTGTTTTTT
TRBJ2-1 | NA | TRBV7-3 | NA | CASSSGQTYNEQFF | TGTGCCAGCAGCAGCGGGCAGACCTACAATGAGCAGTTCTTC
TRBJ2-5 | TRBD2 | TRBV5-1 | many | CASSRGLAGGPFGETQYF | TGCGCCAGCAGCAGGGGACTAGCGGGAGGGCCGTTCGGTGAGACCCAGTACTTC
TRBJ2-2 | TRBD1 | TRBV9 | NA | CASSQTSTGAGELFF | TGTGCCAGCAGCCAAACCTCGACAGGGGCCGGGGAGCTGTTTTTT
TRBJ2-7 | TRBD1 | TRBV20-1 | NA | CSAGQGGVYEQYF | TGCAGTGCTGGACAGGGAGGAGTATACGAGCAGTACTTC
TRBJ2-7 | NA | TRBV15 | medium-sized | CATSGQDRNPYEQYF | TGTGCCACCAGCGGGCAAGACAGGAATCCCTACGAGCAGTACTTC
TRBJ1-2 | TRBD1 | TRBV20-1 | NA | CSARDTGTGGVNGYTF | TGCAGTGCTAGAGATACGGGCACAGGGGGGGTGAATGGCTACACCTTC
TRBJ2-5 | TRBD1 | TRBV19 | NA | CASSKQGTGATPQYF | TGTGCCAGTAGTAAACAGGGGACAGGAGCCACCCCACAGTACTTC
TRBJ1-2 | NA | TRBV2 | NA | CASSEKGDYGYTF | TGTGCCAGCAGTGAAAAAGGGGACTATGGCTACACCTTC
TRBJ2-2 | NA | TRBV2 | NA | CASSRSNTGELFF | TGTGCCAGCAGCCGGTCGAACACCGGGGAGCTGTTTTTT
TRBJ1-1 | NA | TRBV28 | few | CASTVGSGNTEAFF | TGTGCCAGCACCGTCGGGTCTGGAAACACTGAAGCTTTCTTT
TRBJ1-5 | NA | TRBV7-8 | NA | CASSLDSHNQPQHF | TGTGCCAGCAGCCTCGACAGTCATAATCAGCCCCAGCATTTT
TRBJ1-2 | NA | TRBV25-1 | medium-sized | CASSEYLRSGYTF | TGTGCCAGCAGTGAATATTTGAGGTCCGGCTACACCTTC
TRBJ2-3 | NA | TRBV20-1 | NA | CSAPGGGNTQYF | TGCAGTGCTCCAGGAGGCGGAAATACGCAGTATTTT
TRBJ2-2 | NA | TRBV10-3 | NA | CATSGTQDTGELFF | TGTGCCACCTCCGGGACTCAGGACACCGGGGAGCTGTTTTTT
TRBJ2-5 | NA | TRBV10-3 | NA | CAISLGGVSNQPQYF | TGTGCCATCAGCCTAGGGGGGGTTAGCAATCAGCCCCAGTACTTC
TRBJ1-5 | NA | TRBV12-3/TRBV12-4 | NA | CASSLKWGGRVDIQPQHF | TGTGCCAGCAGTTTAAAATGGGGGGGGAGGGTAGACATTCAGCCCCAGCATTTT
TRBJ2-7 | NA | TRBV7-3 | few | CASSLTRLDEQYF | TGTGCCAGCAGCTTAACCCGACTAGACGAGCAGTACTTC
TRBJ2-7 | TRBD1 | TRBV4-1 | NA | CASSPQPGQGYEQYF | TGCGCCAGCAGCCCCCAACCGGGACAGGGTTACGAGCAGTACTTC
TRBJ2-1 | TRBD1 | TRBV19 | many | CASSIDYRGNEQFF | TGTGCCAGTAGTATAGATTACAGGGGAAATGAGCAGTTCTTC
TRBJ2-2 | TRBD2 | TRBV2 | NA | CAVLAGGSPNTGELFF | TGTGCCGTACTAGCGGGGGGCTCACCGAACACCGGGGAGCTGTTTTTT
TRBJ2-3 | TRBD2 | TRBV7-7 | NA | CASSHPQAGGRDTQYF | TGTGCTAGCAGCCACCCCCAAGCGGGGGGTCGAGATACGCAGTATTTT
TRBJ2-7 | NA | TRBV29-1 | NA | CSVGGLYEQYF | TGCAGCGTTGGGGGGCTGTACGAGCAGTACTTC
TRBJ1-4 | TRBD1 | TRBV6-6 | NA | CAVSGTGRNEKLFF | TGTGCCGTGTCGGGGACAGGAAGAAATGAAAAACTGTTTTTT
TRBJ2-3 | NA | TRBV9 | many | CASSLDRTDTQYF | TGTGCCAGCAGCTTGGACCGGACAGATACGCAGTATTTT
TRBJ1-4 | NA | TRBV7-9 | NA | CASLMGSTNEKLFF | TGTGCCAGCCTGATGGGCTCAACTAATGAAAAACTGTTTTTT
TRBJ2-7 | TRBD1 | TRBV6-1 | few | CASSTGTGIAYEQYF | TGTGCCAGCAGTACCGGGACAGGGATCGCCTACGAGCAGTACTTC
TRBJ1-1 | NA | TRBV28 | NA | CASSLPRGGPNTEAFF | TGTGCCAGCAGTCTGCCCCGGGGGGGCCCGAACACTGAAGCTTTCTTT
TRBJ1-3 | TRBD1 | TRBV6-1 | many | CASSEQGTVSGNTIYF | TGTGCCAGCAGTGAACAAGGGACAGTATCTGGAAACACCATATATTTT
TRBJ1-6 | NA | TRBV5-1 | many | CASSLAAAGDNSPLHF | TGCGCCAGCAGCTTGGCCGCGGCAGGGGATAATTCACCCCTCCACTTT
TRBJ2-3 | TRBD2 | TRBV20-1 | many | CSASSIIPAGHTDAQYF | TGCAGTGCTAGTAGCATTATCCCAGCGGGGCACACAGATGCGCAGTATTTT
TRBJ2-1 | NA | TRBV28 | NA | CASTVGSGEINEQFF | TGTGCCAGCACCGTCGGGTCAGGGGAAATTAATGAGCAGTTCTTC
TRBJ1-1 | TRBD1 | TRBV7-9 | many | CASSTGQGNTEAFF | TGTGCCAGCAGCACCGGACAGGGGAACACTGAAGCTTTCTTT
TRBJ1-2 | TRBD1 | TRBV29-1 | medium-sized | CSVDQGDGYGYTF | TGCAGCGTTGATCAGGGGGATGGCTATGGCTACACCTTC
TRBJ1-1 | NA | TRBV14 | many | CASSRERGRGQNTEAFF | TGTGCCAGCAGCCGAGAAAGGGGCCGGGGGCAGAACACTGAAGCTTTCTTT
TRBJ2-2 | NA | TRBV7-3 | NA | CASSQHPRGELFF | TGTGCCAGCAGCCAGCACCCTCGAGGGGAGCTGTTTTTT
TRBJ1-5 | NA | TRBV7-2 | many | CASSPDSSNQPQHF | TGTGCCAGCAGCCCGGACAGTAGCAATCAGCCCCAGCATTTT
TRBJ2-7 | TRBD2 | TRBV25-1 | NA | CASSESGGAFSYEQYF | TGTGCCAGCAGTGAATCGGGGGGGGCCTTCTCCTACGAGCAGTACTTC
TRBJ1-2 | NA | TRBV20-1 | many | CSAKIVQGHYYGYTF | TGCAGTGCTAAAATAGTACAGGGACATTACTATGGCTACACCTTC
TRBJ1-4 | NA | TRBV6-1 | many | CASSELEGIQNEKLFF | TGTGCCAGCAGTGAACTAGAGGGGATACAAAATGAAAAACTGTTTTTT
TRBJ2-1 | TRBD2 | TRBV5-8 | NA | CASSRGGGGGTVEQFF | TGTGCCAGCAGTAGGGGTGGCGGGGGAGGGACCGTTGAGCAGTTCTTC
TRBJ1-5 | TRBD1 | TRBV6-1 | many | CASSEFPTGTGFLQPQHF | TGTGCCAGCAGTGAGTTCCCTACCGGGACAGGGTTTCTTCAGCCCCAGCATTTT
TRBJ2-7 | NA | TRBV4-2 | many | CASSQDRGQVYEQYF | TGTGCCAGCAGCCAAGATCGGGGGCAGGTCTACGAGCAGTACTTC
TRBJ1-2 | NA | TRBV28 | many | CASSFRDGHGYTF | TGTGCCAGCAGTTTCCGGGATGGTCATGGCTACACCTTC
TRBJ2-3 | NA | TRBV25-1 | once | CASSEGVRSTDTQYF | TGTGCCAGCAGTGAAGGGGTAAGGAGCACAGATACGCAGTATTTT
TRBJ2-7 | TRBD2 | TRBV20-1 | many | CSAEEGLAGIEQYF | TGCAGTGCGGAAGAGGGACTAGCGGGAATCGAGCAGTACTTC
TRBJ1-2 | NA | TRBV10-3 | NA | CAISEADMSNYGYTF | TGTGCCATCAGTGAAGCTGACATGAGTAACTATGGCTACACCTTC
TRBJ1-3 | NA | TRBV20-1 | many | CSASWDSGNTIYF | TGCAGTGCTTCCTGGGATTCGGGAAACACCATATATTTT
TRBJ2-3 | NA | TRBV19 | NA | CASSAGTNTDTQYF | TGTGCCAGTAGCGCGGGGACGAACACAGATACGCAGTATTTT